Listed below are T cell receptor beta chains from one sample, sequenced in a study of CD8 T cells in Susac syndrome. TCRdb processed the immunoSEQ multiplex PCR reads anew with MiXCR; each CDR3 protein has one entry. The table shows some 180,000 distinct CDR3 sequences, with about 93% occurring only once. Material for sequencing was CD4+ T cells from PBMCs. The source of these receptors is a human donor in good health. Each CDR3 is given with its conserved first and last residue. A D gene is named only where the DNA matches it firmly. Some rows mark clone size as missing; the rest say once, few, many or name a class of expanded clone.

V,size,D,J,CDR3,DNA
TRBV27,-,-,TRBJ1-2,CASVVRETTKPNYGYTF,TGTGCCAGCGTAGTTCGAGAGACTACTAAGCCTAACTATGGCTACACCTTC
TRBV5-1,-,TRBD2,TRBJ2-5,CASSLGLAGGTQETQYF,TGCGCCAGCAGCTTGGGACTAGCGGGGGGCACCCAAGAGACCCAGTACTTC
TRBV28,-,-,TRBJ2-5,CASWTEQETQYF,TGTGCCAGCTGGACAGAACAAGAGACCCAGTACTTC
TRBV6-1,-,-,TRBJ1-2,CASSDSGRGGYGYTF,TGTGCCAGCAGTGACTCCGGGAGGGGGGGGTATGGCTACACCTTC
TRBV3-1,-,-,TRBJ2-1,CASSHQRGPTFF,TGTGCCAGCAGCCATCAACGGGGCCCTACGTTCTTC
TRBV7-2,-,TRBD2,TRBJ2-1,CASSSGTRVNNEQFF,TGTGCCAGCAGCTCCGGGACTAGGGTGAACAATGAGCAGTTCTTC
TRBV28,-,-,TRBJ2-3,CASSSHQAQYF,TGTGCCAGCAGTTCTCATCAGGCGCAGTATTTT
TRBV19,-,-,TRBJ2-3,CASSITGPSSTDTQYF,TGTGCCAGTAGTATCACCGGCCCCTCTAGCACAGATACGCAGTATTTT
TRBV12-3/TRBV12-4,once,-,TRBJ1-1,CASASGGKNTEAFF,TGTGCCAGCGCCTCGGGGGGAAAGAACACTGAAGCTTTCTTT
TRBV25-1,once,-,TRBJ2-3,CASNPHSGTLSTDTQYF,TGTGCCAGCAACCCCCATAGCGGAACCCTTAGCACAGATACGCAGTATTTT
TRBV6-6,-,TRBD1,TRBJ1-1,CASREGQIWTEAFF,TGTGCCAGCAGGGAGGGACAGATTTGGACTGAAGCTTTCTTT
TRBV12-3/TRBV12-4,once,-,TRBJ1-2,CASSLGDYYGYTF,TGTGCCAGCAGTCTCGGGGATTACTATGGCTACACCTTC
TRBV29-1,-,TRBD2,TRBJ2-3,CSAKTSGGYSTDTQYF,TGCAGCGCTAAGACTAGCGGGGGGTATAGCACAGATACGCAGTATTTT
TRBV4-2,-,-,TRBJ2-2,CASSQDRLNTGELFF,TGTGCCAGCAGCCAAGATCGGCTGAACACCGGGGAGCTGTTTTTT
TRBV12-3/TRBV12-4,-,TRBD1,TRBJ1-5,CASSRTGAGSNQPQHF,TGTGCCAGCAGCCGTACAGGGGCCGGGAGCAATCAGCCCCAGCATTTT
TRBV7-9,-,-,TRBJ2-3,CASSLATGSTDTQYF,TGTGCCAGCAGCTTAGCGACGGGGAGCACAGATACGCAGTATTTT
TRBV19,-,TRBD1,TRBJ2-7,CASKSQGAYEQYF,TGTGCCAGTAAGTCACAGGGGGCTTACGAGCAGTACTTC